This TCR beta chain was captured in a study of cytomegalovirus exposure and HLA in healthy donors. This PCR relied on a set of 60 Vbeta primers and 13 Jbeta primers. Produced via immunoSEQ multiplex PCR; TCRdb's table is partial and in-frame only. The repertoire consists of about 120,000 clones, with about 68% occurring once and the leading ten covering approximately 4%. Points from the study as a whole: Later, TCR association rates were found to vary by HLA locus, highest for DRB1 and lowest for HLA-C. Reported findings show TCR beta sequences accurately forecast HLA-A and HLA-B alleles in most subjects. The dataset shows that most TCR sequences were rare, while some public TCRs occurred in many donors. Later genetic work tied a missense DCLRE1C variant to beta-chain V and J trimming.

Germline V gene data show CDR1 as SGHAT and CDR2 as FQNNGV. CDR3 length: 14 amino acids. The V gene end was trimmed by 5 bases and the J gene end by 4 bases; junction bases not matched to a gene: 4. Details on this clone: Its antigen is as yet unknown.

The TCR sequence derives from a man aged 35 to 55 in good health and CMV-seropositive. Sequenced: PBMCs. This rearrangement joins TRBV11-2 to TRBJ1-2; 10 nucleotides align to TRBD1. The CDR3 region is CASSRQGAAYGYTF. In DNA form, the CDR3 reads TGTGCCAGCAGCAGACAGGGGGCCGCCTATGGCTACACCTTC.